These 16 T cell receptor beta chains share one sample of origin, sequenced in a study of monozygotic twins with inflammatory bowel disease. TCRdb reprocessed the 5' RACE reads, with one entry per CDR3 protein and no DNA. The listing contains tens of thousands of distinct CDR3 sequences. The specimen was blood. Every receptor here comes from a human donor with ulcerative colitis or Crohn's disease, or a healthy co-twin of an affected twin (not recorded which).

The chain links TRBV3-1 to TRBJ2-1. The CDR3 spans 13 residues. Per germline, CDR1 LGHDT and CDR2 YNNKEL (reference sequence). The CDR3 loop reads CASSQRGVNEQFF.

The chain uses TRBV20-1 and TRBJ2-5; TCRdb selects TRBD1, and the lack of DNA leaves this call unchecked. The CDR3 spans 15 residues. CDR1 is DFQATT and CDR2 is SNEGSKA in the germline V gene (reference sequence). The CDR3 here is CSAPTGGASGETQYF.

The chain has TRBV7-9 and TRBJ2-7; TCRdb's assignment of TRBD1 cannot be checked, as there is no DNA. CDR3 length equals 13 residues. Looked up from germline, CDR1 is SEHNR and CDR2 is FQNEAQ (reference sequence). The CDR3: CASSLAGIHEQYF.

The rearrangement links TRBV5-1 to TRBJ2-1; TCRdb indicates TRBD2, and absent DNA this call remains unverified. Germline V gives CDR1 SGHRS, CDR2 YFSETQ. CDR3 size: 16 residues. The CDR3 sequence: CASSLVGGASYNEQFF.

The CDR3 region is CASSYQGSRTEAFF. The rearrangement joins TRBV6-5 to TRBJ1-1; TCRdb reports TRBD1, a call that lacks DNA to check it against. Germline CDR1 and CDR2: MNHEY and SVGAGI. This CDR3 spans 14 amino acids.

The chain uses TRBV24-1 and TRBJ1-5. The germline gives CDR1 KGHDR, CDR2 SFDVKD. The CDR3 extends over 12 amino acids. The CDR3 region is CATSDYNQPQHF.

The chain is built from TRBV7-2 and TRBJ2-1; TCRdb returns TRBD1, unconfirmable since there is no DNA. Germline CDR1 SGHTA, CDR2 FQGNSA. The CDR3 is 16 amino acids. The CDR3 region is CASSSQGGTGYNEQFF.

The chain joins TRBV3-1 to TRBJ2-5; the D gene TCRdb calls, TRBD1, cannot be checked with no DNA. The CDR3 contains 13 residues. Germline V gene lookup returns CDR1 LGHDT and CDR2 YNNKEL (reference sequence). The CDR3 loop is CASSQMSSETQYF.

The CDR3 sequence is CASGTVRDRGHGYTF. This rearrangement joins TRBV6-1 to TRBJ1-2; TCRdb names TRBD1, which stays unverified in the absence of DNA. Germline V gene lookup returns CDR1 MNHNS and CDR2 SASEGT. The CDR3 has 15 residues.

V and J are TRBV27 and TRBJ2-1; TCRdb's D gene call, TRBD2, goes unchecked for lack of DNA. The CDR3 has 16 amino acids. Per germline, CDR1 MNHEY and CDR2 SMNVEV (reference sequence). The chain's CDR3 is CASSRLLAGGDNEQFF.

The J gene is TRBJ1-5, the V gene TRBV7-2; TCRdb's D call of TRBD1 is untestable without DNA. The CDR3 spans 16 residues. Germline loops: CDR1 SGHTA, CDR2 FQGNSA. The chain's CDR3 is CASSFSTGQGNQPQHF.

The J gene is TRBJ1-3, the V gene TRBV7-8; absent DNA, TCRdb's TRBD1 call cannot be checked. Germline CDR1 is SGHVS and CDR2 is FQNEAQ. This CDR3 comprises 18 residues. CDR3 protein: CASSLAAREGGSGNTIYF.

The chain couples TRBV20-1 to TRBJ1-4. The length of the CDR3 is 17 residues. Per the germline V gene, CDR1 is DFQATT and CDR2 is SNEGSKA (reference sequence). CDR3 in amino acids: CSAQPLQGGARNEKLFF.

This CDR3 reads CASGTGDHLYGYTF. The chain links TRBV5-8 to TRBJ1-2; TCRdb indicates TRBD1, and absent DNA this call remains unverified. The V gene's germline CDR1 is SGHTS and CDR2 YDEGEE. The CDR3 extends over 14 amino acids.

This chain joins TRBV18 and TRBJ2-7. The CDR3 length is 13 residues. Per the germline V gene, CDR1 is KGHSH and CDR2 is LQKENI. This chain's CDR3 is CASSSRLSYEQYF.

The J gene is TRBJ2-5, the V gene TRBV5-1; TCRdb's D call, TRBD1, is unchecked because there is no DNA. This CDR3 is built from 14 residues. Germline values: CDR1 SGHRS, CDR2 YFSETQ. The CDR3 sequence: CASSLGQGQETQYF.